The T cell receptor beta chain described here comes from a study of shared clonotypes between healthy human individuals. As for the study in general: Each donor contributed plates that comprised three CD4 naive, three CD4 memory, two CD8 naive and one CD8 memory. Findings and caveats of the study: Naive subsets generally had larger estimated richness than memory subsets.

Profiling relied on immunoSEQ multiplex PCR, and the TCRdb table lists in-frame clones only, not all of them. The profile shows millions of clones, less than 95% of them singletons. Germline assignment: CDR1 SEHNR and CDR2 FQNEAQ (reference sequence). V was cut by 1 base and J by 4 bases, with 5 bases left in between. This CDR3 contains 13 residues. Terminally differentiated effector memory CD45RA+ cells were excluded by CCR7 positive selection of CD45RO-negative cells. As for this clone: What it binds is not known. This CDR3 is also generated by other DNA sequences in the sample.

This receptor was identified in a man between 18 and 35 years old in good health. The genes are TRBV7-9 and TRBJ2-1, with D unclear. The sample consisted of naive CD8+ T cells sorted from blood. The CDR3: CASSLDGYNEQFF. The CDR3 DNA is TGTGCCAGCAGCTTAGACGGGTACAATGAGCAGTTCTTC.